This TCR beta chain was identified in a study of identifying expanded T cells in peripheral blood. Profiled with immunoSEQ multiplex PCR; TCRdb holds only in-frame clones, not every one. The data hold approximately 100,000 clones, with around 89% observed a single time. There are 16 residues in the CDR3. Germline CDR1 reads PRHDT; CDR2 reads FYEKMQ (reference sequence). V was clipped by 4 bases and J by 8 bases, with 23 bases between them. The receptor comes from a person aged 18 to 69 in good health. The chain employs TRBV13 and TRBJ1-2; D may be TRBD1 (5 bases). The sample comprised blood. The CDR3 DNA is TGTGCCAGCAGCTCGGGACCTGGCCCCTCCTCTATGGGCTACACCTTC. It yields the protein CASSSGPGPSSMGYTF.